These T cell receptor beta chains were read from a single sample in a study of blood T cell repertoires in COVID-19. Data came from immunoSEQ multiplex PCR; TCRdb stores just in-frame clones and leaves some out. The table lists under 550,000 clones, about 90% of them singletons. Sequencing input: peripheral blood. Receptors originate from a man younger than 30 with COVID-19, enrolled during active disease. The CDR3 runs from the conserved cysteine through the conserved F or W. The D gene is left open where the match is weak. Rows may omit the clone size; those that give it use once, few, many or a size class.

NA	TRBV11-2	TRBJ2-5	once	TGTGCCAGCAGCTTAGGGACCTCGGGAAGCCAGTACTTC	CASSLGTSGSQYF
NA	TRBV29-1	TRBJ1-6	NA	TGCAGCGTTGGGGCAGAATTTAATTCACCCCTCCACTTT	CSVGAEFNSPLHF
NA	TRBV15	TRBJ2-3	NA	TGTGCCACCAGCGGCGGGGACCGAGCTAGCACAGATACGCAGTATTTT	CATSGGDRASTDTQYF
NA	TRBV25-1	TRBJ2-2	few	TGTGCCAGCAGTTCGAACTCCGGGGAGCTGTTTTTT	CASSSNSGELFF
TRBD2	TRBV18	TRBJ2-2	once	TGTGCCAGCTCCCAAAACTCCGGACTAGCGGGAGCCAACACCGGGGAGCTGTTTTTT	CASSQNSGLAGANTGELFF
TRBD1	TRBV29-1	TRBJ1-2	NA	TGCAGCGTTGCGGACAGGACCAGGGACTATGGCTACACCTTC	CSVADRTRDYGYTF
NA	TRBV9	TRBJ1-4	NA	TGTGCCAGCAGCGCTGCAACTAATGAAAAACTGTTTTTT	CASSAATNEKLFF
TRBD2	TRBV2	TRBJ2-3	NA	TGTGCCAGCAGTGAAAGGGAGTACTCGGGGGGTATGGGCACAGATACGCAGTATTTT	CASSEREYSGGMGTDTQYF
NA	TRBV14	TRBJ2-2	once	TGTGCCAGCAGCTCACAGAACACCGGGGAGCTGTTTTTT	CASSSQNTGELFF
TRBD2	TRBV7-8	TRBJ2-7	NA	TGTGCCAGCAGCCCCGGGGGGAGGAGCTCCTACGAGCAGTACTTC	CASSPGGRSSYEQYF
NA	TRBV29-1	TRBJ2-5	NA	TGCAGCGTTGACCCGGGATATCAAGAGACCCAGTACTTC	CSVDPGYQETQYF
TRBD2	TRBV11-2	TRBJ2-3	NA	TGTGCCAGCAGCTTAACGGGAGGGACGGCAGATACGCAGTATTTT	CASSLTGGTADTQYF
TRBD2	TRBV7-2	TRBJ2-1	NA	TGTGCCAGCAGCCCGGGCGTGATGACTAGCGGGGGGTTGCTGTTCTTC	CASSPGVMTSGGLLFF
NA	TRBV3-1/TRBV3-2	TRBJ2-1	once	TGTGCCAGCAGCCAAGGAACAGGGACGTACAATGAGCAGTTCTTC	CASSQGTGTYNEQFF
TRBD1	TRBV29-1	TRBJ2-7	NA	TGCAGCGTTTCACCGGGACAGGGGAGCAGGTCCTTCTCCTACGAGCAGTACTTC	CSVSPGQGSRSFSYEQYF
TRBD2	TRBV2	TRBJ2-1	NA	TGTGCCAGCATTGAAGTATCGGGACTAGAAGGGCGAGAAGAGTTCTTC	CASIEVSGLEGREEFF
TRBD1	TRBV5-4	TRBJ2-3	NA	TGTGCCAGCAGCTTGAGGACAGGGGCCTCAGATACGCAGTATTTT	CASSLRTGASDTQYF
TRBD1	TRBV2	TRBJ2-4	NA	TGTGCCAGCAGTGGCCGGGACAGACTAGCCAAAAACATTCAGTACTTC	CASSGRDRLAKNIQYF
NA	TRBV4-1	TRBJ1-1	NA	TGCGCCAGCAGCCAAGAGGCCGTCCCTGAAGCTTTCTTT	CASSQEAVPEAFF
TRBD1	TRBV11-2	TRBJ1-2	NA	TGTGCCAGCAGCCCGACAGGGGGTAATAACTATGGCTACACCTTC	CASSPTGGNNYGYTF
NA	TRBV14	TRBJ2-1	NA	TGTGCCAGCAGCCAGTACTATCGCGGGCCCTACAATGAGCAGTTCTTC	CASSQYYRGPYNEQFF
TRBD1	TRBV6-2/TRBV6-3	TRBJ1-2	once	TGTGCCAGCAGTTATCCGGACAGGAATGGCGTCTTCTATGGCTACACCTTC	CASSYPDRNGVFYGYTF
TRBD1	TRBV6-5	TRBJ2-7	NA	TGTGCCAGCAGGGTGGAACAGGGGTCCTACGAGCAGTACTTC	CASRVEQGSYEQYF
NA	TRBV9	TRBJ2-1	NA	TGTGCCAGCAGCGTAGGGAACAGGTTCCTCGTCGATGAGCAGTTCTTC	CASSVGNRFLVDEQFF
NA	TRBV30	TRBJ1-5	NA	TGTGCCTGGAGTCTCACAGGGAACAATCAGCCCCAGCATTTT	CAWSLTGNNQPQHF
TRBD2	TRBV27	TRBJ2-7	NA	TGTGCCAGCAAGGGCACCACAGCGGGGGACTCCTACGAGCAGTACTTC	CASKGTTAGDSYEQYF
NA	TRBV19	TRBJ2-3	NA	TGTGCCAGTAGTATAGACTTCCTCACAGATACGCAGTATTTT	CASSIDFLTDTQYF
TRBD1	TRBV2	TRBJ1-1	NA	TGTGCCAGCAGCTCCCGACCCATCACAGGGGCTGGCGCTTTCTTT	CASSSRPITGAGAFF
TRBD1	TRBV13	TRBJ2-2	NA	TGTGCCAGCAGCCGGGACAGGCGGACCGGGGAGCTGTTTTTT	CASSRDRRTGELFF
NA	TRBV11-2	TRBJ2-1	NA	TGTGCCAGCTTGGGGCTTAAAGGGGCGGCCTACAATGAGCAGTTCTTC	CASLGLKGAAYNEQFF
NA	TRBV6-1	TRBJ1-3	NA	TGTGCCAGCAGTGAATCCGGAATGGGGAAACAGGGAACGGGAAACACCATATATTTT	CASSESGMGKQGTGNTIYF
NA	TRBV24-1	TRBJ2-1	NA	TGTGCCACCAGTGATCCCTCTTCCTCTAGCGTGGTGAATGAGCAGTTCTTC	CATSDPSSSSVVNEQFF
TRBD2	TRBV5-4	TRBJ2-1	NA	TGTGCCAGCAGCGCAGGACTAGCGGGGTACAATGAGCAGTTCTTC	CASSAGLAGYNEQFF
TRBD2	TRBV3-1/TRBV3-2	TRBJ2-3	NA	TGTGCCAGCAGCCAAGACAGATCGACTAGCGTCACAGATACGCAGTATTTT	CASSQDRSTSVTDTQYF
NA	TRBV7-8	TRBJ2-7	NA	TGTGCCAGCATTACCTACAGGGAAAGCTCCTACGAGCAGTACTTC	CASITYRESSYEQYF
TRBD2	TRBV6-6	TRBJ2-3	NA	TGTGCCAGCAGTTACGGGGCTAGCGGGAGGCCAGATACGCAGTATTTT	CASSYGASGRPDTQYF
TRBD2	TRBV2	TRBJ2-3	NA	TGTGCCAGCAGTGATCGGGGGGGGGAGAAAGATACGCAGTATTTT	CASSDRGGEKDTQYF
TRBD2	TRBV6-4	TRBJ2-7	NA	TGTGCCAGCCCGGGAGGGGCTCTGGACGAGCAGTACTTC	CASPGGALDEQYF
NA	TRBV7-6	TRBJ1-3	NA	TGTGCCAGCAGCTTAAGGCTTGGGGCGTCTGGAAACACCATATATTTT	CASSLRLGASGNTIYF
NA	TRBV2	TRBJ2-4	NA	TGTGCCAGCAGTGAAACAGGGAGCGCCAAAAACATTCAGTACTTC	CASSETGSAKNIQYF
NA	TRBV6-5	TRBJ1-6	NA	TGTGCCAGCAGTTACGAAGAACAGCCCTATTCACCCCTCCACTTT	CASSYEEQPYSPLHF
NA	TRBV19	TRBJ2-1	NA	TGTGCCAGTAGTATTCGAGGAGGGAACAATGAGCAGTTCTTC	CASSIRGGNNEQFF
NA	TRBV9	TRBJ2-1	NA	TGTGCCAGCAGCCCAATCGGGGGAGCAGGGACCAATGAGCAGTTCTTC	CASSPIGGAGTNEQFF
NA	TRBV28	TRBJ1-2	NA	TGTGCCAGCAGCCCTAGGGGCTTGGATGGCTACACCTTC	CASSPRGLDGYTF
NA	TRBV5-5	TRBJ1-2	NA	TGTGCCAGCAGCTTGGCAGTGACTGCTAACTATGGCTACACCTTC	CASSLAVTANYGYTF
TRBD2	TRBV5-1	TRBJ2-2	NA	TGCGCCAGCAGCTTGATTACTAGCGGGAGGCTCAACACCGGGGAGCTGTTTTTT	CASSLITSGRLNTGELFF
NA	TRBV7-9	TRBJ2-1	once	TGTGCCAGCAGCTTACCAGAATCCAGCTCCTACAATGAGCAGTTCTTC	CASSLPESSSYNEQFF
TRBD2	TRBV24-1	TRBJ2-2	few	TGTGCCACCGGTAGCGGGAGGGCTCGCACCGGGGAGCTGTTTTTT	CATGSGRARTGELFF
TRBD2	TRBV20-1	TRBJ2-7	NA	TGCAGTGCTAGTGGCCGACTAGCGGGAACCTACGAGCAGTACTTC	CSASGRLAGTYEQYF
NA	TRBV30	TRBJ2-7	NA	TGTGCCTGGAGTGTACTCGGTACCTACGAGCAGTACTTC	CAWSVLGTYEQYF
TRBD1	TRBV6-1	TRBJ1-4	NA	TGTGCCAGCAGTGATTCGGACAGGGAACAGCGGGCTAATGAAAAACTGTTTTTT	CASSDSDREQRANEKLFF
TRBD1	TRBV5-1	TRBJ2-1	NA	TGCGCCAGCAGCCTGGGGGGACTGACAGGGGCCGAAAATGAGCAGTTCTTC	CASSLGGLTGAENEQFF
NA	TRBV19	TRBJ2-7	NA	TGTGCCAGTATGGGGGGAGGAAGGTACGAGCAGTACTTC	CASMGGGRYEQYF
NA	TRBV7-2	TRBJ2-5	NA	TGTGCCAGCAGCTTAGAGGGGGGCGGGAGAGGGGTTAAAGAGACCCAGTACTTC	CASSLEGGGRGVKETQYF
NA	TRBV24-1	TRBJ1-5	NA	TGTGCCACCAGTGAAACGACAGGAACGAATCAGCCCCAGCATTTT	CATSETTGTNQPQHF